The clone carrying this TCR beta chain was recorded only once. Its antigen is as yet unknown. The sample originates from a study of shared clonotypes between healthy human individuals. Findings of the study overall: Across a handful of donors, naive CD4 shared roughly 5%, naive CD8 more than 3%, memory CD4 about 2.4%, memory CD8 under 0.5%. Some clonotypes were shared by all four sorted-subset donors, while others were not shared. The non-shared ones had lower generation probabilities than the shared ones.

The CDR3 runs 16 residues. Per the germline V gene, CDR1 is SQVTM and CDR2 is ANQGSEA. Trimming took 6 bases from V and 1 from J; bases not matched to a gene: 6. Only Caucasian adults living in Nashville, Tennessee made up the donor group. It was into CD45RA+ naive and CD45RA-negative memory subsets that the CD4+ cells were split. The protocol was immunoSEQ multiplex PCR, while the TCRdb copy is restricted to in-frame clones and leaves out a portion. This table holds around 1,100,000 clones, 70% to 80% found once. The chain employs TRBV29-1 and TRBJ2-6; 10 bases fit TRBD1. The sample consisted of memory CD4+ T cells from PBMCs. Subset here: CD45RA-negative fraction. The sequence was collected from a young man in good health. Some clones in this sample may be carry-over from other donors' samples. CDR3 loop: CSVLDRGKSGANVLTF. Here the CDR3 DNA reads TGCAGCGTCTTGGACAGGGGGAAGTCTGGGGCCAACGTCCTGACTTTC.